The rows below give T cell receptor beta chains drawn from one sample of a study of OX40 agonist ivuxolimab in advanced cancers. The repertoire was sequenced with immunoSEQ multiplex PCR; TCRdb's copy has only in-frame clones and lacks some. The table has under 70,000 clones, 75% to 90% seen once; the top ten hold around 8.3%. This specimen was CD4+ or CD8+ T cells sorted from blood, taken in a trial of the OX40 agonist ivuxolimab. The source is an adult with an advanced solid tumor such as melanoma, head and neck, liver or kidney cancer. Each CDR3 is given with its conserved first and last residue.

>TRBV6-5|TRBJ1-5
CASSFGNQPQHF
>TRBV27|TRBJ2-7
CASSFREGAYEQYF
>TRBV4-3|TRBJ1-1
CASSQDIKATEAFF
>TRBV6-1|TRBJ1-5
CASSEYAGYLQHF
>TRBV4-3|TRBJ2-3
CASSQESGGGDTQYF
>TRBV5-1|TRBJ2-2
CASSLGLAGPGELFF
>TRBV15|TRBJ1-2
CATSRDRYGYTF
>TRBV7-3|TRBJ2-3
CASSLKGGQTDTQYF
>TRBV6-1|TRBJ2-7
CASSRHEGYEQYF
>TRBV7-9|TRBJ1-2
CASSLVRANGAYGYTF
>TRBV11-3|TRBJ1-1
CASSQGQTNTEAFF
>TRBV6-5|TRBJ2-7
CASRMDRYYEQYF
>TRBV27|TRBJ2-7
CASSWTLSSYEQYF
>TRBV7-8|TRBJ1-6
CASSLEGRPYSPLHF
>TRBV27|TRBJ2-7
CASRTHGYEQYF
>TRBV28|TRBJ1-2
CASSLGQGRFGYTF
>TRBV5-1|TRBJ1-2
CASSLEPIYGYTF
>TRBV2|TRBJ2-2
CASSPLANTGELFF
>TRBV6-5|TRBJ2-1
CASRRYRDNEQFF
>TRBV10-3|TRBJ2-3
CATGPPSTDTQYF
>TRBV5-5|TRBJ2-2
CASSLEAGMNTGELFF
>TRBV20-1|TRBJ1-4
CSARDNEKLFF
>TRBV2|TRBJ1-3
CASLWSTDPGNTIYF
>TRBV6-1|TRBJ1-3
CASSDTGVLSGNTIYF
>TRBV6-1|TRBJ2-7
CASITAIGGEQYF
>TRBV27|TRBJ1-6
CASSFNPIGSNSYNSPLHF
>TRBV6-6|TRBJ2-1
CASSFFRGGGKDEQFF
>TRBV19|TRBJ2-7
CASGKDRSYEQYF
>TRBV6-1|TRBJ1-2
CASSEGQLSYGYTF
>TRBV5-1|TRBJ2-5
CASSLGFQYQETQYF
>TRBV6-5|TRBJ1-4
CATKTGTDNEKLFF
>TRBV7-3|TRBJ1-2
CASSLDQGRSYTF
>TRBV29-1|TRBJ1-2
CSVEWAGTGYTF
>TRBV10-2|TRBJ1-5
CASSDRQSNQPQHF
>TRBV5-1|TRBJ1-1
CASRHQADTEAFF
>TRBV4-3|TRBJ2-3
CASSLFLGSTDTQYF
>TRBV2|TRBJ2-7
CASSETYEQYF
>TRBV5-8|TRBJ2-2
CASSFSARGEFGELFF
>TRBV9|TRBJ1-1
CASSVAGNTEAFF
>TRBV6-1|TRBJ2-6
CASSEVSGMGGANVLTF
>TRBV7-2|TRBJ2-3
CASSLGLGADTQYF
>TRBV6-5|TRBJ2-7
CASSPSPGTYYEQYF
>TRBV6-5|TRBJ1-2
CASSYSRQGNYGYTF
>TRBV27|TRBJ2-3
CASSPRTSGGPHF
>TRBV9|TRBJ2-5
CASSVAGQVRAETQYF
>TRBV4-3|TRBJ1-5
CASSQETNQPQHF
>TRBV5-8|TRBJ1-1
CASSLVGTEAFF
>TRBV7-2|TRBJ2-2
CASSLGRNTGELFF
>TRBV29-1|TRBJ1-5
CSVQDGNQPQHF
>TRBV9|TRBJ2-7
CASSVDGRYEQYF
>TRBV15|TRBJ2-5
CATSREQASETQYF